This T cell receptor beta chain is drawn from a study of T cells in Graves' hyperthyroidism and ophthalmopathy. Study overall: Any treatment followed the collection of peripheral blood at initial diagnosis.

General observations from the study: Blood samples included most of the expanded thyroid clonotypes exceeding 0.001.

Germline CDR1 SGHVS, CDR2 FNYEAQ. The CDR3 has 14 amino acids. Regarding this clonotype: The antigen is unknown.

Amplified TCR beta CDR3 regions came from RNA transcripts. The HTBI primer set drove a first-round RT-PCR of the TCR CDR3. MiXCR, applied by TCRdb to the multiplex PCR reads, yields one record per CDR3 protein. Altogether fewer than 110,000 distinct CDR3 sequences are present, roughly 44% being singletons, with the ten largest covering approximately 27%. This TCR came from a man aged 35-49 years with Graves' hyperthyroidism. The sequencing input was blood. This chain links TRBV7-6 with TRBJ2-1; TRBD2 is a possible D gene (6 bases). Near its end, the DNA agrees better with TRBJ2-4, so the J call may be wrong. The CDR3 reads CASSLAPGVGDQYF. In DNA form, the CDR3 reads TGTGCCAGCAGCTTGGCGCCGGGGGTAGGGGATCAGTACTTC.